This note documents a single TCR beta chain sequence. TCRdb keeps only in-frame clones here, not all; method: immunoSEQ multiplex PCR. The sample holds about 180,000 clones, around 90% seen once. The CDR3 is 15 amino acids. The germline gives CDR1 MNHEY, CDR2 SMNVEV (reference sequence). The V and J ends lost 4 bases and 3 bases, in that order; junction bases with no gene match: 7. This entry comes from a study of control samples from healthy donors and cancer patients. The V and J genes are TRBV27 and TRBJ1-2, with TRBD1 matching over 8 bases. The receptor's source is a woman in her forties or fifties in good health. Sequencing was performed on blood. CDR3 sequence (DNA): TGTGCCAGCAGTTCCTCAGGGGGCCGGTACTATGGCTACACCTTC. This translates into CASSSSGGRYYGYTF.